This T cell receptor (beta chain) was sequenced for a study of OX40 agonist ivuxolimab in advanced cancers. Libraries were prepared by immunoSEQ multiplex PCR; TCRdb keeps only in-frame clonotypes and omits some of them. The sample includes tens of thousands of clones, around 84% of them seen just once. CDR1 and CDR2 from the germline V gene are MDHEN and SYDVKM. The CDR3 runs to 13 residues. The V end was cut by 4 bases, the J end by 7 bases, with 13 bases between. V is TRBV28 and J is TRBJ1-2; D ambiguous. This sequence originates from an adult with an advanced solid tumor such as melanoma, head and neck, liver or kidney cancer. The sample in question was CD4+ or CD8+ T cells sorted from blood, obtained in a trial of the OX40 agonist ivuxolimab. The CDR3: CASSYSVSSGYTF. The CDR3 DNA reads as TGTGCCAGCAGTTACTCGGTATCCAGTGGCTACACCTTC.